This T cell receptor (beta chain) is from a study of T-cell reconstitution after alpha-beta-depleted transplantation in children. The length of the CDR3 is 15 residues. The germline V gene encodes CDR1 DFQATT and CDR2 SNEGSKA (reference sequence). Concerning this clonotype: An end of the junction differs from the germline gene, which may be a read error.

Unique molecular identifiers were incorporated into the prepared TCRbeta library. TCRdb independently ran MiXCR on the PCR reads; one entry per CDR3 protein. This sample has around 87,000 distinct CDR3 sequences, with approximately 8.4% found just once. This TCR derives from a human donor who donated a stem cell graft to a child with congenital amegakaryocytic thrombocytopenia. This chain connects TRBV20-1 to TRBJ2-1; D is perhaps TRBD2 (6 bases). The starting material was PBMCs from the stem cell graft donor, obtained from the stem cell graft. CDR3 bases: TGCAGCCCTCTCAATCAGCGGGCGTCCTACAATGAGCAGTTCTTT. Translating gives CSPLNQRASYNEQFF.